These 32 T cell receptor beta chains originate from one sample sequenced in a study of brain metastases from non-small cell lung cancer. Assay used: immunoSEQ multiplex PCR; TCRdb lists only in-frame clones, some missing. The sample lists 4,000 to 5,000 clones; roughly 89% were seen once. The sequencing sample was made of primary lung tumor tissue. Every receptor here comes from a donor at least 40 years old with non-small cell lung cancer.

This clone has only a few counts. The J gene is TRBJ2-7, the V gene TRBV5-6; 8 positions agree with TRBD1. Germline V gene sequence: CDR1 SGHDT, CDR2 YYEEEE. This CDR3 has 14 residues. V lost 2 bases, J lost 5 bases, and 6 bases stayed unmatched. CDR3 sequence: CASSFPNRGNEQYF. CDR3 DNA: TGTGCCAGCAGCTTCCCGAACAGGGGGAACGAGCAGTACTTC.

The chain has TRBV14 and TRBJ2-4, with unresolved D. The CDR3 length is 13 residues. The germline V and J ends were trimmed by 1 base and 6 bases, with 7 bases remaining between them. Looked up from germline, CDR1 is SGHDN and CDR2 is FVKESK. In DNA form, the CDR3 reads TGTGCCAGCAGCCAAGGGGGTCCAAACATTCAGTACTTC. Its translation: CASSQGGPNIQYF.

The chain combines TRBV28 with TRBJ1-2, with 9 bases aligning to TRBD1. The germline gives CDR1 MDHEN, CDR2 SYDVKM. V was clipped by 4 bases and J by 4 bases; unmatched bases: 1. This CDR3 is 13 amino acids long. The DNA of the CDR3 is TGTGCCAGCAGTTCGGGACAGGGCTATGGCTACACCTTC. This translates into CASSSGQGYGYTF.

This clone was found once. V usage is TRBV23-1 and J usage is TRBJ2-5, with 8 bases that match TRBD1. TRBV23-1 is given ORF status, its function remaining uncertain. Trimming cost V 1 base and J 8 bases; bases outside gene matches: 12. This CDR3 is 16 amino acids long. The CDR3 coding sequence is TGCGCCAGCAGTCAATTACGGGCAGGGGGCGCCGGAACCCAGTACTTC. As protein: CASSQLRAGGAGTQYF.

This clone was seen only a few times. V is TRBV21-1 and J is TRBJ1-6; TRBD1, as called in the table, went unchecked against the DNA. TRBV21-1 is a pseudogene. The CDR3 totals 15 residues. For the CDR3, the DNA is TGTGCCAGCAGCAAGTATCAGTACTATAATTCACCCCTCCACTTT. Its protein is CASSKYQYYNSPLHF.

The chain carries TRBV6-5 and TRBJ2-1; no clear D gene. V was shortened by 7 bases and J by 7 bases, with 11 bases between the two germline ends. The CDR3 has 12 amino acids. Germline V gene sequence: CDR1 MNHEY, CDR2 SVGAGI. The CDR3: CASTSDTNEQFF. CDR3 DNA: TGTGCCAGCACCTCAGATACGAATGAGCAGTTCTTC.

The chain has TRBV9 and TRBJ2-1; D remains ambiguous. Germline-derived CDR1 and CDR2 are SGDLS and YYNGEE. CDR3 size: 11 residues. Trimming cost V 1 base and J 8 bases, with 4 bases left between them. CDR3 sequence: CASSVNYEQFF. CDR3 nucleotides: TGTGCCAGCAGCGTAAACTATGAGCAGTTCTTC.

The rearrangement joins TRBV28 to TRBJ2-3; D gene ambiguous. V shed 3 bases and J shed 0 bases, with 10 bases lying between them. CDR1 and CDR2 from the germline V gene are MDHEN and SYDVKM. This CDR3 is built from 15 residues. The CDR3 region has the DNA TGTGCCAGCAGTTTTTCGTACGCGAGCACAGATACGCAGTATTTT. This codes for CASSFSYASTDTQYF.

The chain employs TRBV6-5 and TRBJ2-3; TRBD1 or TRBD2 may be the D gene (5 bases each). Germline CDR1 and CDR2: MNHEY and SVGAGI. Trimming took off 6 bases at V and 1 base at J, with 8 bases between the two ends. The CDR3 length is 13 residues. In nucleotides, the CDR3 is TGTGCCAGCAGGGGACCGGGCACAGATACGCAGTATTTT. It specifies CASRGPGTDTQYF.

The chain links TRBV5-1 to TRBJ2-5; tentative D call: TRBD1 (5 bases). Germline CDR1 and CDR2: SGHRS and YFSETQ. The length of the CDR3 is 14 residues. Between the trimmed V and J ends, which lost 3 bases and 1 base, there was a span of 10 bases. CDR3 nucleotides: TGCGCCAGCAGCTCACGAGACAGCCAAGAGACCCAGTACTTC. This codes for CASSSRDSQETQYF.

The chain couples TRBV28 to TRBJ2-1; 9 positions match TRBD1. This CDR3 has 15 residues. Germline CDR1 reads MDHEN; CDR2 reads SYDVKM. The V segment lost 6 bases and the J segment 6 bases; nucleotides outside the gene matches: 9. CDR3 sequence (DNA): TGTGCCAGCAGCCCCGGGACAGGGTTCCGCAATGAGCAGTTCTTC. Amino acids: CASSPGTGFRNEQFF.

The V call is TRBV7-2, the J call TRBJ2-4, with D possibly being TRBD1 or TRBD2 (6 bases each). Germline lookup yields CDR1 SGHTA and CDR2 FQGNSA. V lost 1 base and J 10 bases, leaving 14 bases between the germline ends. The CDR3 has 14 residues. This CDR3 reads CASSLVRGEEIQYF. Written as DNA, the CDR3 is TGTGCCAGCAGCTTAGTTAGGGGGGAGGAAATTCAGTACTTC. The entire variable domain, with the rest obtained from reference TRBV7-2 and TRBJ2-4, is as follows: GAGVSQSPSNKVTEKGKDVELRCDPISGHTALYWYRQSLGQGLEFLIYFQGNSAPDKSGLPSDRFSAERTGGSVSTLTIQRTQQEDSAVYLCASSLVRGEEIQYFGAGTRLSVL.

This sequence joins TRBV19 and TRBJ1-1, with D possibly being TRBD1 (5 bases). CDR3 length equals 15 residues. V was clipped by 7 bases and J by 0 bases, with 15 bases between them. Germline lookup yields CDR1 LNHDA and CDR2 SQIVND (reference sequence). CDR3 sequence (DNA): TGTGCCAGTATGGGAGGGACCCTCATGAACACTGAAGCTTTCTTT. This gives the protein CASMGGTLMNTEAFF. Drawing the rest from reference TRBV19 and TRBJ1-1, the complete variable domain is DGGITQSPKYLFRKEGQNVTLSCEQNLNHDAMYWYRQDPGQGLRLIYYSQIVNDFQKGDIAEGYSVSREKKESFPLTVTSAQKNPTAFYLCASMGGTLMNTEAFFGQGTRLTVV.

The chain uses TRBV9 and TRBJ2-1, with a tentative D call TRBD2 (5 bases). The length of the CDR3 is 13 residues. The V and J ends lost 3 bases and 9 bases respectively, with 13 bases between them. Germline V lookup: CDR1 SGDLS, CDR2 YYNGEE. The CDR3 here is CASSAAAETEQFF. The CDR3 DNA is TGTGCCAGCAGCGCAGCGGCGGAGACTGAGCAGTTCTTC.

A remark on this clone: One end of the junction does not line up with germline, which may come from a read error. V gene TRBV5-1 combines with J gene TRBJ1-6, with 7 nucleotides matching TRBD1. The CDR3 contains 14 residues. Germline CDR1 SGHRS, CDR2 YFSETQ. CDR3 residues: CVSSLEGGNSPLHF. The DNA for the CDR3 is TGCGTCAGCAGCTTGGAAGGGGGCAATTCACCCCTCCACTTT.

The chain uses TRBV3-1 (or the pseudogene TRBV3-2) and TRBJ1-6; the D is unclear. Per the germline V gene, CDR1 is LGHDT and CDR2 is YNNKEL (reference sequence). V was shortened by 2 bases and J by 9 bases, with 11 bases between the two germline ends. The CDR3 extends over 14 amino acids. DNA of the CDR3: TGTGCCAGCAGCCAAAGAGGGCTTTCTTCACCCCTCCACTTT. Amino acid sequence: CASSQRGLSSPLHF.

This chain uses TRBV19 with TRBJ1-1; 8 bases map to TRBD1. The length of the CDR3 is 15 residues. Germline-derived CDR1 and CDR2 are LNHDA and SQIVND (reference sequence). The J segment lost 5 bases and the V segment lost 4 bases, leaving 9 bases of the junction unmatched. CDR3 protein: CASSTPRTGRTEAFF. The CDR3 DNA reads as TGTGCCAGTAGTACCCCCCGGACAGGGAGGACTGAAGCTTTCTTT. The full variable domain, completed using reference TRBV19 and TRBJ1-1, is DGGITQSPKYLFRKEGQNVTLSCEQNLNHDAMYWYRQDPGQGLRLIYYSQIVNDFQKGDIAEGYSVSREKKESFPLTVTSAQKNPTAFYLCASSTPRTGRTEAFFGQGTRLTVV.

The table lists this clone with a few counts. The V gene is TRBV15, the J gene TRBJ2-5; the match to TRBD1 covers 12 bases. Germline V lookup: CDR1 LNHNV, CDR2 YYDKDF (reference sequence). The V and J ends lost 1 base and 5 bases, in that order; junction bases with no gene match: 20. There are 21 residues in the CDR3. DNA of the CDR3: TGTGCCACCAGCAGAGGAGGGGCCGGGACAGGGGGCGGCTGGAGGAGGGAGACCCAGTACTTC. It codes for CATSRGGAGTGGGWRRETQYF.

The V and J genes are TRBV5-1 and TRBJ2-2; 7 positions match TRBD1. V dropped 2 bases and J dropped 2; count of bases not matched to a gene: 3. This CDR3 has 15 residues. CDR1 is SGHRS, CDR2 YFSETQ, per germline. The CDR3 loop is CASSLQGSNTGELFF. As DNA, the CDR3 is TGCGCCAGCAGCTTACAGGGGTCAAACACCGGGGAGCTGTTTTTT.

The V and J genes are TRBV10-3 and TRBJ1-2; D gene uncertain. The V end was cut by 0 bases, the J end by 5 bases, with 13 bases between. The CDR3 loop spans 15 amino acids. Germline CDR1 reads ENHRY; CDR2 reads SYGVKD. CDR3 in amino acids: CAISESSLGNYGYTF. The CDR3 coding sequence is TGTGCCATCAGTGAGTCGAGTTTAGGGAATTATGGCTACACCTTC.

In this sample, this clone turned up once. The J gene is TRBJ1-3, the V gene TRBV27; unclear D gene. CDR3 length: 11 amino acids. Germline V gene lookup returns CDR1 MNHEY and CDR2 SMNVEV (reference sequence). The V and J ends lost 8 bases and 4 bases respectively, with 6 bases between them. As DNA, the CDR3 is TGTGCCAGCGGCAGCGGAAACACCATATATTTT. Translating it yields CASGSGNTIYF.

For the CDR3, the DNA is TGTGCCAGCAGCCATCAAGTCGTGAGACAGGGTGGAGACTATGGCTACACCTTC. Its translation: CASSHQVVRQGGDYGYTF. The genes are TRBV9 and TRBJ1-2; TRBD1 agrees at 7 bases. In germline, CDR1 is SGDLS, CDR2 YYNGEE. This CDR3 has 18 amino acids. Trimming removed 4 bases from V and 3 bases from J; junction bases left unmatched: 18.

This chain joins TRBV5-1 and TRBJ1-3; possible D gene TRBD1, 5 bases. This CDR3 has 17 residues. V lost 1 base and J lost 0, with 14 bases in between. Germline V lookup: CDR1 SGHRS, CDR2 YFSETQ. CDR3 in DNA: TGCGCCAGCAGCTTGTTACCGGACATCCGCTCTGGAAACACCATATATTTT. Amino acids: CASSLLPDIRSGNTIYF.

This chain joins TRBV19 and TRBJ1-5, with D tentatively TRBD1 (6 bases). The CDR3 loop spans 13 amino acids. Germline CDR1 and CDR2: LNHDA and SQIVND (reference sequence). Trimming stripped 5 bases from V and 7 bases from J, with 12 bases between. In DNA form, the CDR3 reads TGTGCCAGTAGTCTCTACAGGGAACAGCCCCAGCATTTT. It translates to CASSLYREQPQHF.

CDR3 loop: CASSAQGHTEAFF. Written as DNA, the CDR3 is TGTGCCAGCAGCGCACAGGGTCACACTGAAGCTTTCTTT. The chain couples TRBV9 to TRBJ1-1; possible D gene TRBD1, 6 bases. Germline CDR1 SGDLS, CDR2 YYNGEE. Deletions cut 3 bases from V and 3 bases from J, with 9 bases between. The CDR3 has 13 amino acids.

The gene calls are TRBV28 and TRBJ1-2, with a weak D call TRBD1 (6 bases). The ends were cut back, 3 bases at V and 5 bases at J, with 16 bases in the middle. The length of the CDR3 is 15 residues. CDR1 and CDR2 (germline): MDHEN, SYDVKM. The CDR3 loop reads CASSFVGGPLYGYTF. Written as DNA, the CDR3 is TGTGCCAGCAGTTTTGTGGGGGGCCCTCTGTATGGCTACACCTTC.

This clone was picked up one time. V is TRBV29-1 and J is TRBJ1-1, with TRBD1 as a possible D gene (6 bases). V lost 7 bases and J lost 1, with 13 bases in between. Germline V gives CDR1 SQVTM, CDR2 ANQGSEA. This CDR3 spans 13 amino acids. DNA for the CDR3: TGCAGCGGGAGGAACAGGGAGAACACTGAAGCTTTCTTT. Encoded protein: CSGRNRENTEAFF.

The V call is TRBV19, the J call TRBJ1-5, with 8 bases lining up with TRBD1. The trim removed 7 bases at V and 2 bases at J, leaving 7 bases unmatched. The CDR3 totals 15 residues. Germline CDR1 is LNHDA and CDR2 is SQIVND (reference sequence). CDR3 nucleotides: TGTGCCAGTAATGCGGGACAGGAGGGCAATCAGCCCCAGCATTTT. The encoded protein is CASNAGQEGNQPQHF. The whole variable domain, remainder taken from reference TRBV19 and TRBJ1-5, is DGGITQSPKYLFRKEGQNVTLSCEQNLNHDAMYWYRQDPGQGLRLIYYSQIVNDFQKGDIAEGYSVSREKKESFPLTVTSAQKNPTAFYLCASNAGQEGNQPQHFGDGTRLSIL.

The V gene is TRBV28, the J gene TRBJ1-2, with D uncertain. Trimming left V 0 bases short and J 6 bases short, with 5 bases between. Germline CDR1 and CDR2: MDHEN and SYDVKM. The CDR3 is made up of 12 amino acids. The CDR3 nucleotides are TGTGCCAGCAGTTTATGGGCGCATGGCTACACCTTC. Translated, it gives CASSLWAHGYTF.

This chain connects TRBV20-1 to TRBJ1-5; no firm D call. CDR1 and CDR2 (germline): DFQATT, SNEGSKA (reference sequence). The CDR3 covers 16 residues. The germline V and J ends were trimmed by 3 bases and 0 bases, with 15 bases remaining between them. CDR3 coding DNA: TGCAGTGCTAGTACGGAACGAGGTTATAGCAATCAGCCCCAGCATTTT. It specifies CSASTERGYSNQPQHF.

The chain links TRBV24-1 to TRBJ2-1; D perhaps matches TRBD1 (6 bases). The CDR3 length is 15 residues. Germline values: CDR1 KGHDR, CDR2 SFDVKD. V lost 0 bases and J lost 8, with 13 bases in between. CDR3: CATSDLQGTLDEQFF. CDR3 in DNA: TGTGCCACCAGTGATTTGCAGGGGACCCTCGATGAGCAGTTCTTC.

Remarks on this clone: A read error likely explains this, since a far larger clone differs by one base. The chain couples TRBV19 to TRBJ1-5; tentative D call: TRBD1 (5 bases). This CDR3 has 14 residues. Germline lookup yields CDR1 LNHDA and CDR2 SQIVND (reference sequence). CDR3 sequence (DNA): TGTACCAGTACCGTCGGGGGGTTCAATCAGCCCCAGCATTTT. It codes for CTSTVGGFNQPQHF.